Shown below are 22 T cell receptor beta chains from a single sample sequenced in a study of blood T cell repertoires in COVID-19. Method: immunoSEQ multiplex PCR; TCRdb's copy keeps in-frame clones and lacks some. This table has under 400,000 clones, roughly 85% appearing once. Sequencing was carried out using PBMCs or T cells enriched from blood (not recorded which). Receptors originate from a woman aged 40-49 years with acute COVID-19.

The chain combines TRBV6-6 with TRBJ1-3, with unresolved D. Per the germline V gene, CDR1 is MNHNY and CDR2 is SVGAGI (reference sequence). The CDR3 loop spans 14 amino acids. Deletions cut 6 bases from V and 0 bases from J, with 9 bases between. Here the CDR3 DNA reads TGTGCCAGCAGCCCCGGGTCCTCTGGAAACACCATATATTTT. Encoded protein: CASSPGSSGNTIYF.

The chain has TRBV7-3 and TRBJ1-2; D uncertain. V lost 5 bases and J 0 bases, leaving 7 bases between the germline ends. There are 13 residues in the CDR3. Germline V CDR1 and CDR2: SGHTA, FQGTGA. CDR3 sequence (DNA): TGTGCCAGCAGCCCAGATTCTAACTATGGCTACACCTTC. Amino acid sequence: CASSPDSNYGYTF.

The table lists this clone with many counts. The rearrangement uses TRBV10-3 and TRBJ1-1; 9 bases are a match to TRBD1. Looked up from germline, CDR1 is ENHRY and CDR2 is SYGVKD. The V and J ends lost 1 base and 6 bases, in that order; junction bases with no gene match: 6. There are 15 residues in the CDR3. CDR3 in DNA: TGTGCCATCAGTGAGTTACAGGGGGCTGGGCCTGAAGCTTTCTTT. Protein product: CAISELQGAGPEAFF.

The V gene is TRBV28, the J gene TRBJ1-2; possible D gene TRBD1, 5 bases. Trimming left V 5 bases short and J 4 bases short, with 14 bases between. The CDR3 totals 14 residues. The germline V gene encodes CDR1 MDHEN and CDR2 SYDVKM. The chain's CDR3 is CASSIISQGYGYTF. The CDR3 coding sequence is TGTGCCAGCAGTATAATCTCTCAGGGCTATGGCTACACCTTC.

This rearrangement joins TRBV12-3 or TRBV12-4 to TRBJ1-5; D gene unclear. CDR3 length: 13 residues. Trimming took 6 bases from V and 3 from J, leaving 9 bases between them. The CDR3 DNA follows: TGTGCCAGCAGGACTTCGAACAATCAGCCCCAGCATTTT. It codes for CASRTSNNQPQHF.

A single count supports this clone. CDR3 sequence reads: CASSLPGGTNPYF. The DNA for the CDR3 is TGTGCCAGCAGTTTGCCAGGGGGGACCAATCCGTACTTC. The rearrangement links TRBV28 to TRBJ2-7; D may be TRBD1 (7 bases). V was pared by 3 bases and J by 12 bases, with 18 bases between. CDR3 length equals 13 residues. The V gene's germline CDR1 is MDHEN and CDR2 SYDVKM.

This chain uses TRBV18 with TRBJ2-7; D is unresolved. Germline loops: CDR1 KGHSH, CDR2 LQKENI. The V end lost 0 bases, the J end lost 3 bases, and 9 bases lay between the germline ends. The CDR3 has 14 residues. Here the CDR3 DNA reads TGTGCCAGCTCACCACCGGGCCCAGGCTACGAGCAGTACTTC. Translating gives CASSPPGPGYEQYF. The whole variable domain, filled in from reference TRBV18 and TRBJ2-7, reads NAGVMQNPRHLVRRRGQEARLRCSPMKGHSHVYWYRQLPEEGLKFMVYLQKENIIDESGMPKERFSAEFPKEGPSILRIQQVVRGDSAAYFCASSPPGPGYEQYFGPGTRLTVT.

The gene calls are TRBV9 and TRBJ2-1, with 9 bases that match TRBD2. The germline V gene has CDR1 SGDLS and CDR2 YYNGEE. V gave up 0 bases and J gave up 3 bases; unmatched junction bases: 4. The CDR3 extends over 16 amino acids. This CDR3 is CASSVGGLALYNEQFF. The CDR3 DNA reads as TGTGCCAGCAGCGTAGGCGGACTAGCGCTCTACAATGAGCAGTTCTTC.

The chain links TRBV19 to TRBJ2-2; 7 bases map to TRBD1. J was trimmed by 6 bases and V by 6 bases; bases with no gene match: 22. This CDR3 comprises 19 residues. Germline lookup yields CDR1 LNHDA and CDR2 SQIVND (reference sequence). The CDR3 DNA sequence: TGTGCCAGTAGCATGGGCCCCCTAATCGGGACAGCCAACTCCGGGGAGCTGTTTTTT. It specifies CASSMGPLIGTANSGELFF.

The V call is TRBV4-3, the J call TRBJ2-5; 10 positions match TRBD1. The CDR3 runs to 15 residues. The trim removed 5 bases at V and 2 bases at J, leaving 5 bases unmatched. Germline loops: CDR1 LGHNA, CDR2 YSLEER. Here the CDR3 reads CASSGDRGLQETQYF. In DNA form, the CDR3 reads TGCGCCAGCAGCGGGGACAGGGGATTACAAGAGACCCAGTACTTC.

The CDR3 is CSAVPEVVAFF. The CDR3 bases are TGCAGTGCCGTTCCGGAGGTGGTAGCTTTCTTT. The chain links TRBV20-1 to TRBJ1-1, with D unclear. Germline assignment: CDR1 DFQATT and CDR2 SNEGSKA (reference sequence). V was pared by 6 bases and J by 10 bases, with 15 bases between. The CDR3 loop spans 11 amino acids.

This clone was counted between two and nine times. This sequence joins TRBV9 and TRBJ2-7, with 8 nucleotides matching TRBD1. The CDR3 is 14 amino acids. Per germline, CDR1 SGDLS and CDR2 YYNGEE. After removal of 5 bases from V and 3 bases from J, the junction contained 7 bases not matched to a gene. The chain's CDR3 is CASRVRQGIYEQYF. The CDR3 bases are TGTGCCAGCAGAGTAAGACAGGGGATCTACGAGCAGTACTTC.

The J gene is TRBJ2-1, the V gene TRBV3-1 (or the pseudogene TRBV3-2); no reliable D call. The CDR3 has 16 residues. From germline, CDR1 is LGHDT and CDR2 YNNKEL (reference sequence). V was trimmed by 3 bases and J by 2 bases, leaving 14 bases between them. The DNA of the CDR3 is TGTGCCAGCAGCCATCGAGTGCTAGAGACCTACAATGAGCAGTTCTTC. Protein: CASSHRVLETYNEQFF.

This clone has only a few counts. V gene TRBV18 combines with J gene TRBJ1-6, with TRBD1 matching over 7 bases. In germline, CDR1 is KGHSH, CDR2 LQKENI. CDR3 size: 14 residues. Germline trimming cut 3 bases from V and 6 bases from J; bases unmatched to any gene: 2. CDR3 sequence reads: CASSPGTVNSPLHF. The CDR3, as DNA: TGTGCCAGCTCACCGGGGACAGTTAATTCACCCCTCCACTTT. Filled out from reference TRBV18 and TRBJ1-6, the complete variable domain reads NAGVMQNPRHLVRRRGQEARLRCSPMKGHSHVYWYRQLPEEGLKFMVYLQKENIIDESGMPKERFSAEFPKEGPSILRIQQVVRGDSAAYFCASSPGTVNSPLHFGNGTRLTVT.

The chain couples TRBV9 to TRBJ1-1; D perhaps matches TRBD1 (5 bases). The CDR3 consists of 15 residues. Germline-derived CDR1 and CDR2 are SGDLS and YYNGEE. Between the trimmed V and J ends, which lost 4 bases and 5 bases, there was a span of 18 bases. The CDR3 sequence: CASSPPWGVGTEAFF. CDR3 in DNA: TGTGCCAGCAGCCCACCCTGGGGGGTTGGGACTGAAGCTTTCTTT.

The V and J genes are TRBV11-2 and TRBJ2-1, with 8 bases matching TRBD1. The CDR3 loop spans 16 amino acids. CDR1 is SGHAT and CDR2 is FQNNGV in the germline V gene. The V segment lost 5 bases and the J segment 2 bases; nucleotides outside the gene matches: 8. The CDR3 DNA is TGTGCCAGCAGCGGAGGTCCGGACAGGGCCTACAATGAGCAGTTCTTC. Its translation: CASSGGPDRAYNEQFF.

The chain couples TRBV5-1 to TRBJ2-2; the match to TRBD2 covers 14 bases. With V trimmed by 4 bases and J by 1 base, 6 bases remained unmatched. CDR3 size: 18 residues. From germline, CDR1 is SGHRS and CDR2 YFSETQ. CDR3 sequence (DNA): TGCGCCAGCAGCAAAACCGGGACTAGCGGGAGGAACACCGGGGAGCTGTTTTTT. This translates into CASSKTGTSGRNTGELFF.

The chain joins TRBV3-1 (or the pseudogene TRBV3-2) to TRBJ1-5, with D perhaps TRBD1 (5 bases). CDR1 LGHDT and CDR2 YNNKEL come from the germline V gene (reference sequence). The CDR3 covers 13 residues. Trimming removed 4 bases from V and 7 bases from J, with 11 bases in between. The CDR3 reads CASSLQGGQPQHF. CDR3 bases: TGTGCCAGCAGCCTTCAGGGTGGCCAGCCCCAGCATTTT.

This clone appeared a single time. The gene calls are TRBV4-3 and TRBJ2-1, with D possibly being TRBD2 (5 bases). In germline, CDR1 is LGHNA, CDR2 YSLEER. V dropped 0 bases and J dropped 3 bases, with 9 bases sitting between them. The CDR3 is 15 amino acids. The CDR3 DNA sequence: TGCGCCAGCAGCCAAGATTATCGGGGCTACAATGAGCAGTTCTTC. This translates into CASSQDYRGYNEQFF.

Notes on this clone: Within the sample, other DNA sequences also encode this same CDR3. The chain employs TRBV5-1 and TRBJ1-1; D gene ambiguous. Trimming pared 0 bases from V and 2 bases from J, leaving 8 bases between. Germline CDR1 reads SGHRS; CDR2 reads YFSETQ. This CDR3 has 14 residues. CDR3 sequence reads: CASSLAQTNTEAFF. Here the CDR3 DNA reads TGCGCCAGCAGCTTGGCACAGACAAACACTGAAGCTTTCTTT.

The CDR3 region has the DNA TGTGCTAGTGCCTTCCGGGACAGGCACGATGAGCAGTTCTTC. Encoded protein: CASAFRDRHDEQFF. The chain is built from TRBV12-5 and TRBJ2-1; 8 positions match TRBD1. CDR1 and CDR2 (germline): LGHNT, FRNRAP. The trim removed 7 bases at V and 8 bases at J, leaving 10 bases unmatched. This CDR3 spans 14 amino acids.

The rearrangement links TRBV3-1 (or the pseudogene TRBV3-2) to TRBJ1-6; 7 bases line up with TRBD1. V was clipped by 6 bases and J by 7 bases; unmatched bases: 12. CDR1 and CDR2 (germline): LGHDT, YNNKEL (reference sequence). The CDR3 runs 16 residues. The CDR3 loop reads CASSYGTQGRNSPLHF. The CDR3 nucleotides read TGTGCCAGCAGTTACGGCACACAGGGGAGGAATTCACCCCTCCACTTT.